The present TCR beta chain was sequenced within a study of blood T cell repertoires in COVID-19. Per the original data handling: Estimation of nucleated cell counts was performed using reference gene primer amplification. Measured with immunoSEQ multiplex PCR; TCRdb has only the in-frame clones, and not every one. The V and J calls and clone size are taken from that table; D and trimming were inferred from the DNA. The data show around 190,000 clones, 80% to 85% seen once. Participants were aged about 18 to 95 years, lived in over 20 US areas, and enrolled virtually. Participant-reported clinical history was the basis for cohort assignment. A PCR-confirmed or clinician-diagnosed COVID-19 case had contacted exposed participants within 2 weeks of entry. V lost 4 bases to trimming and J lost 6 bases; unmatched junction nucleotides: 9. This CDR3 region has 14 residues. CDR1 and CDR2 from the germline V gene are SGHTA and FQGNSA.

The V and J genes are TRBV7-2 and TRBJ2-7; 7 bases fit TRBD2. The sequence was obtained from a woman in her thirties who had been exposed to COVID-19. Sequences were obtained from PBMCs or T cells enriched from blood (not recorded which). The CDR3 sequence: CASSSLRGNTEQYF. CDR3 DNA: TGTGCCAGCAGCTCGTTGCGGGGGAACACCGAGCAGTACTTC.